The 30 T cell receptor beta chains below come from one sample, sequenced in a study of blood T cell repertoires in COVID-19. Assay used: immunoSEQ multiplex PCR; TCRdb lists only in-frame clones, some missing. The sample has more than 150,000 clones, over 75% seen once; the top ten hold 13%. The sample was peripheral blood. Source of these receptors: an older man who had recovered from COVID-19.

This chain links TRBV7-2 with TRBJ1-6; weak D call: TRBD1 (5 bases). The CDR3 has 16 residues. Between the trimmed V and J ends, which lost 4 bases and 0 bases, there was a span of 10 bases. The V gene's germline CDR1 is SGHTA and CDR2 FQGNSA. In nucleotides, the CDR3 is TGTGCCAGCAGCTACAGACAGAGCTCCTATAATTCACCCCTCCACTTT. Translation gives CASSYRQSSYNSPLHF.

J is TRBJ2-7 and V is TRBV30, with D uncertain. The germline V and J ends were trimmed by 0 bases and 6 bases, with 12 bases remaining between them. This CDR3 contains 13 residues. Germline assignment: CDR1 GTSNPN and CDR2 SVGIG (reference sequence). CDR3 residues: CAWSVKRGGEQYF. The CDR3 nucleotides are TGTGCCTGGAGTGTAAAGAGAGGCGGCGAGCAGTACTTC.

This clone has a single count. The gene calls are TRBV19 and TRBJ1-1; the D is unclear. The germline gives CDR1 LNHDA, CDR2 SQIVND (reference sequence). This CDR3 is built from 14 residues. V was shortened by 6 bases and J by 3 bases, with 14 bases between the two germline ends. The CDR3 coding sequence is TGTGCCAGTAGAGGTTGGCCCGCGGACACTGAAGCTTTCTTT. It encodes CASRGWPADTEAFF.

The rearrangement joins TRBV7-2 to TRBJ1-1; D gene unclear. The CDR3 covers 13 residues. V lost 2 bases and J lost 8, with 12 bases in between. Germline loops: CDR1 SGHTA, CDR2 FQGNSA. CDR3 coding DNA: TGTGCCAGCAGCTTAAAGCCTATGCTCGAAGCTTTCTTT. Protein product: CASSLKPMLEAFF. The whole variable domain, filled in from reference TRBV7-2 and TRBJ1-1, reads GAGVSQSPSNKVTEKGKDVELRCDPISGHTALYWYRQSLGQGLEFLIYFQGNSAPDKSGLPSDRFSAERTGGSVSTLTIQRTQQEDSAVYLCASSLKPMLEAFFGQGTRLTVV.

This chain links TRBV5-4 with TRBJ1-1; 7 nucleotides match TRBD1. The CDR3 loop spans 14 amino acids. CDR1 is SGHNT and CDR2 is YYREEE in the germline V gene (reference sequence). V lost 5 bases, J lost 0 bases, and 4 bases stayed unmatched. The CDR3 spells CASRLQGLNTEAFF. In DNA form, the CDR3 reads TGTGCCAGCAGGCTACAGGGGCTGAACACTGAAGCTTTCTTT.

Note on this clone: Its ends do not fully match the called genes, so a read error is possible. V gene TRBV15 combines with J gene TRBJ2-1; 9 positions agree with TRBD2. CDR1 is LNHNV, CDR2 YYDKDF, per germline (reference sequence). The CDR3 length is 13 residues. Here the CDR3 reads CATSRDRGLAFLF. The CDR3 DNA sequence: TGTGCCACCAGCAGAGATCGAGGACTAGCGTTTCTCTTC.

This clone was detected only once. This chain connects TRBV19 to TRBJ1-2; tentative D call: TRBD1 (5 bases). Trimming shortened V by 5 bases and J by 5 bases, and 15 bases separated the two germline ends. This CDR3 spans 14 amino acids. Germline CDR1 LNHDA, CDR2 SQIVND (reference sequence). The CDR3 protein is CASSVAGIGYGYTF. Written as DNA, the CDR3 is TGTGCCAGTAGTGTTGCAGGGATCGGGTATGGCTACACCTTC.

The rearrangement joins TRBV2 to TRBJ2-7; 8 nucleotides align to TRBD1. The CDR3 has 13 amino acids. Germline V lookup: CDR1 SNHLY, CDR2 FYNNEI. V lost 5 bases and J lost 5; bases outside the gene matches: 5. CDR3 amino acids: CASSWTGRNEQYF. The DNA of the CDR3 is TGTGCCAGCAGTTGGACAGGGAGGAACGAGCAGTACTTC. The full variable domain, completed using reference TRBV2 and TRBJ2-7, is EPEVTQTPSHQVTQMGQEVILRCVPISNHLYFYWYRQILGQKVEFLVSFYNNEISEKSEIFDDQFSVERPDGSNFTLKIRSTKLEDSAMYFCASSWTGRNEQYFGPGTRLTVT.

J is TRBJ2-7 and V is TRBV15, with TRBD2 matching over 9 bases. V was pared by 2 bases and J by 7 bases, with 12 bases of the junction left unmatched. Germline CDR1 LNHNV, CDR2 YYDKDF (reference sequence). The CDR3 is 16 residues long. CDR3 in DNA: TGTGCCACCAGCAGACGGGCCGTAGCGGGGGCAGGGGAGCAGTACTTC. Translating gives CATSRRAVAGAGEQYF.

The rearrangement joins TRBV5-5 to TRBJ1-5; 7 nucleotides align to TRBD1. Trimming at V came to 5 bases and at J to 6 bases, leaving 8 bases not matched to a gene. Germline V gene lookup returns CDR1 SGHKS and CDR2 YYEKEE (reference sequence). CDR3 length equals 14 residues. The CDR3 DNA reads as TGTGCCAGCAGTCGTGGACAGGATAGTCAGCCCCAGCATTTT. This sequence encodes CASSRGQDSQPQHF.

This chain joins TRBV18 and TRBJ2-3; 9 bases map to TRBD1. The CDR3 runs to 14 residues. Germline loops: CDR1 KGHSH, CDR2 LQKENI. V lost 3 bases, J lost 6 bases, and 4 bases stayed unmatched. This CDR3 is CASSPGQGGDTQYF. DNA of the CDR3: TGTGCCAGCTCACCGGGACAGGGCGGTGATACGCAGTATTTT.

The J gene is TRBJ2-1, the V gene TRBV7-2; 9 bases match TRBD2. The J segment lost 7 bases and the V segment lost 3 bases, leaving 4 bases of the junction unmatched. The CDR3 loop spans 14 amino acids. CDR1 and CDR2 from the germline V gene are SGHTA and FQGNSA. The CDR3 protein is CASSLRAGGNEQFF. The CDR3 DNA sequence: TGTGCCAGCAGCTTGCGAGCGGGAGGAAATGAGCAGTTCTTC.

This sequence joins TRBV2 and TRBJ2-3; perhaps TRBD2 as D (5 bases). V was cut by 10 bases and J by 0 bases, with 11 bases left in between. Per germline, CDR1 SNHLY and CDR2 FYNNEI. This CDR3 has 13 residues. This chain's CDR3 is CAMSAVSTDTQYF. CDR3 DNA: TGTGCCATGTCAGCGGTTAGCACAGATACGCAGTATTTT.

The rearrangement joins TRBV28 to TRBJ1-1; 10 nucleotides align to TRBD1. Germline V gives CDR1 MDHEN, CDR2 SYDVKM. The CDR3 sequence is 14 residues long. J lost 4 bases, V lost 6 bases, and 5 bases had no gene match. CDR3 loop: CASRTGTGVTEAFF. CDR3 DNA sequence: TGTGCCAGCAGGACCGGGACAGGGGTCACTGAAGCTTTCTTT. The variable domain in full, completed from reference TRBV28 and TRBJ1-1, reads DVKVTQSSRYLVKRTGEKVFLECVQDMDHENMFWYRQDPGLGLRLIYFSYDVKMKEKGDIPEGYSVSREKKERFSLILESASTNQTSMYLCASRTGTGVTEAFFGQGTRLTVV.

This clone was detected only a few times. The J gene is TRBJ1-6, the V gene TRBV5-6; TRBD1 aligns across 9 bases. The V gene's germline CDR1 is SGHDT and CDR2 YYEEEE. This CDR3 is 16 amino acids long. The trim removed 4 bases at V and 9 bases at J, leaving 11 bases unmatched. The CDR3 spells CASSPLTGGPGSPLHF. For the CDR3, the DNA is TGTGCCAGCAGCCCTCTTACAGGGGGCCCTGGTTCACCCCTCCACTTT.

The chain joins TRBV9 to TRBJ2-2; 10 positions match TRBD2. The CDR3 has 16 residues. The V gene's germline CDR1 is SGDLS and CDR2 YYNGEE. V lost 1 base to trimming and J lost 4 bases; unmatched junction nucleotides: 4. This chain's CDR3 is CASSVSLAGRTGELFF. The CDR3 DNA reads TGTGCCAGCAGCGTATCACTAGCGGGGCGCACCGGGGAGCTGTTTTTT.

This clone was recorded once. V usage is TRBV2 and J usage is TRBJ2-3; 9 positions agree with TRBD1. V gave up 5 bases and J gave up 0 bases; unmatched junction bases: 6. Germline V gives CDR1 SNHLY, CDR2 FYNNEI. The CDR3 spans 16 residues. The CDR3 protein is CASSKDRGKSTDTQYF. The CDR3 bases are TGTGCCAGCAGTAAGGACAGGGGAAAGAGCACAGATACGCAGTATTTT.

This chain links TRBV5-1 with TRBJ2-4, with 9 bases matching TRBD1. In germline, CDR1 is SGHRS, CDR2 YFSETQ. This CDR3 is 16 amino acids long. Unmatched junction bases numbered 6, after V lost 0 bases and J lost 5 bases. The CDR3 loop reads CASSLGGTGGENIQYF. The CDR3 region has the DNA TGCGCCAGCAGCTTGGGAGGAACAGGGGGCGAAAACATTCAGTACTTC.

CDR3 bases: TGTGCCAGCAGTTTAGTCCGCGGGAAGGGAAACACCATATATTTT. Its protein product is CASSLVRGKGNTIYF. The chain carries TRBV27 and TRBJ1-3; D unclear. Trimming left V 2 bases short and J 4 bases short, with 12 bases between. Germline lookup yields CDR1 MNHEY and CDR2 SMNVEV (reference sequence). The CDR3 totals 15 residues.

This clone was seen only once. CDR3: CSASQPGLGVHEQYF. In DNA form, the CDR3 reads TGCAGTGCTAGTCAACCGGGACTAGGCGTCCACGAGCAGTACTTC. The chain employs TRBV20-1 and TRBJ2-7; 8 bases align to TRBD2. J lost 5 bases, V lost 3 bases, and 12 bases had no gene match. Germline V lookup: CDR1 DFQATT, CDR2 SNEGSKA (reference sequence). The CDR3 consists of 15 residues.

The genes are TRBV27 and TRBJ2-3; 10 bases match TRBD2. The J segment lost 2 bases and the V segment lost 3 bases, leaving 8 bases of the junction unmatched. The CDR3 consists of 17 residues. Germline CDR1 is MNHEY and CDR2 is SMNVEV (reference sequence). The CDR3 spells CASSFPSLAGVTDTQYF. Written as DNA, the CDR3 is TGTGCCAGCAGTTTCCCCAGTCTAGCGGGAGTCACAGATACGCAGTATTTT.

The chain employs TRBV6-1 and TRBJ1-5; D is perhaps TRBD1 (6 bases). V was trimmed by 3 bases and J by 5 bases, leaving 14 bases between them. Germline V gives CDR1 MNHNS, CDR2 SASEGT. The CDR3 extends over 15 amino acids. CDR3 sequence (DNA): TGTGCCAGCAGTGACCTGGGGGCCCAGGATCAGCCCCAGCATTTT. Its protein product is CASSDLGAQDQPQHF.

The chain joins TRBV10-3 to TRBJ2-6; no clear D gene. The CDR3 runs 14 residues. The germline V and J ends were trimmed by 10 bases and 1 base, with 11 bases remaining between them. Germline V gives CDR1 ENHRY, CDR2 SYGVKD. The DNA for the CDR3 is TGTGCCACCCAGTCCGAATCTGGGGCCAACGTCCTGACTTTC. It encodes CATQSESGANVLTF.

The J gene is TRBJ2-2, the V gene TRBV18, with TRBD2 matching over 8 bases. Trimming cost V 1 base and J 3 bases; bases outside gene matches: 4. Germline V gives CDR1 KGHSH, CDR2 LQKENI. The CDR3 contains 16 residues. The CDR3 region has the DNA TGTGCCAGCTCACCACTTCGAGCGGGAGACACCGGGGAGCTGTTTTTT. This sequence encodes CASSPLRAGDTGELFF.

The genes are TRBV9 and TRBJ2-1, with TRBD2 matching over 8 bases. CDR1 and CDR2 (germline): SGDLS, YYNGEE. The CDR3 is 15 amino acids. V was clipped by 4 bases and J by 4 bases; unmatched bases: 7. The CDR3 region is CASSRTAGEYNEQFF. CDR3 bases: TGTGCCAGCAGCCGGACAGCGGGAGAGTACAATGAGCAGTTCTTC.

V usage is TRBV20-1 and J usage is TRBJ1-2, with D uncertain. Trimming took off 6 bases at V and 6 bases at J, with 8 bases between the two ends. The CDR3 is 10 residues long. The germline V gene encodes CDR1 DFQATT and CDR2 SNEGSKA (reference sequence). CDR3 loop: CSAQSNGYTF. CDR3 nucleotide sequence: TGCAGTGCCCAATCTAATGGCTACACCTTC.

This CDR3 reads CASSRVAGGSTDTQYF. The CDR3 DNA sequence: TGCGCCAGCAGCCGGGTAGCGGGAGGGAGCACAGATACGCAGTATTTT. The chain joins TRBV4-1 to TRBJ2-3; TRBD2 aligns across 11 bases. This CDR3 has 16 residues. V was pared by 4 bases and J by 0 bases, with 3 bases of the junction left unmatched. In germline, CDR1 is MGHRA, CDR2 YSYEKL.

This clone appeared a single time. V is TRBV10-1 and J is TRBJ2-1; D is ambiguous. The CDR3 totals 12 residues. V lost 8 bases and J lost 8, with 13 bases in between. Germline V gene sequence: CDR1 WNHNN, CDR2 SYGVQD (reference sequence). For the CDR3, the DNA is TGCGCCAGCGGAAGTTTACGGGATGAGCAGTTCTTC. Encoded protein: CASGSLRDEQFF.

The V call is TRBV12-3 or TRBV12-4, the J call TRBJ2-7; a possible D gene is TRBD2 (6 bases). The V gene lost 5 bases and the J gene lost 6 bases, with 14 bases spanning the gap. CDR3 length: 13 residues. The CDR3 here is CASSPGSGGEQYF. CDR3 DNA: TGTGCCAGCAGTCCAGGGTCCGGGGGCGAGCAGTACTTC.

This chain uses TRBV7-9 with TRBJ2-1; the match to TRBD1 covers 10 bases. V gave up 5 bases and J gave up 8 bases; unmatched junction bases: 6. The CDR3 covers 14 residues. CDR1 SEHNR and CDR2 FQNEAQ come from the germline V gene (reference sequence). The CDR3 sequence: CASSTRTGGDEQFF. In DNA form, the CDR3 reads TGTGCCAGCAGCACAAGGACAGGGGGTGATGAGCAGTTCTTC.